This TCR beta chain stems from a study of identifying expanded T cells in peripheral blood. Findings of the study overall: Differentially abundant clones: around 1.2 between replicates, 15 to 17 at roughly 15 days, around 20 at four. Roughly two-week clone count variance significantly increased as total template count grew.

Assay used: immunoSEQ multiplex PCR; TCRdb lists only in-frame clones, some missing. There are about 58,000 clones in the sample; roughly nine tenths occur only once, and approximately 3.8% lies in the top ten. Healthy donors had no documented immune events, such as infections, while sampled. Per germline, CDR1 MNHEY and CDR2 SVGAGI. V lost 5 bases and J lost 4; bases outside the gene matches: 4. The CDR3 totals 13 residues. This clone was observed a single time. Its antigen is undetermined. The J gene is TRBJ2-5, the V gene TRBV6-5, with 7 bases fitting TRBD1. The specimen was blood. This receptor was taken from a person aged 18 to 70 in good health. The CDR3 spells CASSRGRGETQYF. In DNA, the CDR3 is TGTGCCAGCAGTAGGGGGCGCGGAGAGACCCAGTACTTC.